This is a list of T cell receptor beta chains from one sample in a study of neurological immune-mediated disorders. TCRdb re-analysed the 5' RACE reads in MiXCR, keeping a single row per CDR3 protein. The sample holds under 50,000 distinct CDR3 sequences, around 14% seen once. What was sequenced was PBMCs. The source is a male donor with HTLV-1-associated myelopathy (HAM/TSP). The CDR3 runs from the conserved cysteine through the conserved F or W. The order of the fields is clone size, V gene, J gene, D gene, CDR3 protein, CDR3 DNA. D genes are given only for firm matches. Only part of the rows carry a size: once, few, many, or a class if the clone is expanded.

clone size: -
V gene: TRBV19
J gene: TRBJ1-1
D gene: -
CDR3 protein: CASSDGGADTEAFF
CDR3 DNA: TGTGCCAGTAGCGACGGAGGGGCGGACACTGAAGCTTTCTTT

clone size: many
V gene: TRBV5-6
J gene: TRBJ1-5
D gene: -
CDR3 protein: CASSLGQFDQPQHF
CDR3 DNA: TGTGCCAGCAGCTTGGGACAGTTCGATCAGCCCCAGCATTTT

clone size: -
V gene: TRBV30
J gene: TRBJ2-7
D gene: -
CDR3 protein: CARRVGGAPSYEQYF
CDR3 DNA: TGTGCCAGGAGAGTGGGGGGGGCCCCCTCTTACGAGCAGTACTTC

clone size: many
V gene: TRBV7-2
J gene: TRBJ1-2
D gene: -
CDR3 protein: CASSLVGGNYGYTF
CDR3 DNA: TGTGCCAGCAGCTTAGTTGGAGGGAACTATGGCTACACCTTC

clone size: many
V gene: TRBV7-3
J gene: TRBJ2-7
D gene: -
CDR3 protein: CASSPDFRGEQYF
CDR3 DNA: TGTGCCAGCAGCCCGGACTTCCGAGGGGAGCAGTACTTC

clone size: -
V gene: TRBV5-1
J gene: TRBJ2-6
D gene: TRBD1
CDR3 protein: CASSRTGTGANVLTF
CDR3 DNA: TGCGCCAGCAGCCGGACAGGAACTGGGGCCAACGTCCTGACTTTC

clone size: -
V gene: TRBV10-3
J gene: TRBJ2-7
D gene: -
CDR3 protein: CAISESLYEQYF
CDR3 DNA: TGTGCCATCAGTGAGTCTTTATACGAGCAGTACTTC

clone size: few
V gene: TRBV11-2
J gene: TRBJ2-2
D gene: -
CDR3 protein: CASSWGNTGELFF
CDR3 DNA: TGTGCCAGCAGCTGGGGAAACACCGGGGAGCTGTTTTTT

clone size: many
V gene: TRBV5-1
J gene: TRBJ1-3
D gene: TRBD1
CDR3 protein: CASTGGSGNTIYF
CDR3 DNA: TGCGCCAGCACAGGGGGCTCTGGAAACACCATATATTTT

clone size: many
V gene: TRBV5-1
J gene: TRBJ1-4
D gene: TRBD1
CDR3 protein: CASSLYRGRDEKLFF
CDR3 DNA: TGCGCCAGCAGCCTTTATAGGGGGCGCGATGAAAAACTGTTTTTT

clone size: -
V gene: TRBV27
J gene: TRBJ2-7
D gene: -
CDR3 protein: CASSLMVGGAAEQYF
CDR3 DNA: TGTGCCAGCAGTTTAATGGTAGGCGGAGCCGCCGAGCAGTACTTC

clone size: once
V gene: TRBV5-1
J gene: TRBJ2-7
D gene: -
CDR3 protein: CASSFDRGDDEQYF
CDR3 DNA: TGCGCCAGCAGCTTTGATAGGGGGGATGACGAGCAGTACTTC

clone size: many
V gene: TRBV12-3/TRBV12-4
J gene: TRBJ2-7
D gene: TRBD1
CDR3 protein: CASTLRGLFEQYF
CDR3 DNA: TGTGCCAGCACCCTCAGGGGGCTATTCGAGCAGTACTTC

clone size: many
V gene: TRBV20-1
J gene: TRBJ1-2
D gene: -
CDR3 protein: CSARDLGDGYTF
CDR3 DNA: TGCAGTGCTAGAGATCTGGGGGATGGCTACACCTTC

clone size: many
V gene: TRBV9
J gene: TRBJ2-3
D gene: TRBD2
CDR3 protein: CASSTTGGGGTDTQYF
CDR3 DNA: TGTGCCAGCAGCACAACTGGCGGGGGGGGCACAGATACGCAGTATTTT

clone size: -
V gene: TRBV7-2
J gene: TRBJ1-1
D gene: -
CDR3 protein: CASAHRGLNTEAFF
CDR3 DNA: TGTGCCAGCGCTCACCGCGGGTTGAACACTGAAGCTTTCTTT

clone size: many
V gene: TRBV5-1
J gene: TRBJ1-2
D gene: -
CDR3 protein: CASSLTTDTYGYTF
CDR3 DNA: TGCGCCAGCAGCTTGACAACAGACACCTATGGCTACACCTTC

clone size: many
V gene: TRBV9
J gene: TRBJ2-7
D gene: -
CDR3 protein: CASSDGTHTYEQYF
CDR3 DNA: TGTGCCAGCAGCGACGGGACACATACCTACGAGCAGTACTTC

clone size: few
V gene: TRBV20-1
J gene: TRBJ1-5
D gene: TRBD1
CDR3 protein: CSAPPPGQINQPQHF
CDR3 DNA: TGCAGTGCCCCGCCCCCGGGACAGATCAATCAGCCCCAGCATTTT

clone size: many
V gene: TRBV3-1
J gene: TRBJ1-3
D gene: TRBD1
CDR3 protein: CASSRETGASGNTIYF
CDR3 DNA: TGTGCCAGCAGCCGCGAGACAGGGGCCTCTGGAAACACCATATATTTT

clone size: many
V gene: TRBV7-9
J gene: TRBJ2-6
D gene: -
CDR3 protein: CASSPRMRSGANVLTF
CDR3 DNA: TGTGCCAGCAGCCCTCGGATGAGGTCCGGGGCCAACGTCCTGACTTTC